Shown below are 30 T cell receptor beta chains from a single sample sequenced in a study of blood T cells in healthy people across ages. Through a sample-barcoded 5' primer and a J-beta primer mix, a second PCR was run for roughly 6 to 12 cycles. In TCRdb, the 5' RACE reads were re-called with MiXCR into one record per CDR3 protein. The repertoire holds 780,000 or so distinct CDR3 sequences, with about 56% as singletons. Sequenced sample: blood. All receptors derive from a man aged 35 to 55 in good health.

The V call is TRBV5-1, the J call TRBJ2-3; 7 bases map to TRBD2. This CDR3 has 16 amino acids. Germline V gives CDR1 SGHRS, CDR2 YFSETQ. Trimming cost V 4 bases and J 1 base; bases outside gene matches: 9. The chain's CDR3 is CASSLDNAGGTDTQYF. For the CDR3, the DNA is TGCGCCAGCAGCCTAGACAACGCGGGGGGCACAGATACGCAGTATTTT.

The chain recombines TRBV7-9 with TRBJ1-5; D unresolved. Trimming took off 7 bases at V and 5 bases at J, with 9 bases between the two ends. The CDR3 totals 12 residues. Per the germline V gene, CDR1 is SEHNR and CDR2 is FQNEAQ (reference sequence). The CDR3 spells CASTYGDQPQHF. For the CDR3, the DNA is TGTGCCAGCACCTATGGGGATCAGCCCCAGCATTTT.

This chain connects TRBV12-3 or TRBV12-4 to TRBJ2-1; tentatively, D is TRBD1 or TRBD2 (6 bases each). V was cut by 7 bases and J by 2 bases, with 12 bases left in between. The CDR3 is 14 amino acids. CDR3 nucleotides: TGTGCCAGCACCCCGGGGGCCCCCTACAATGAGCAGTTCTTC. This gives the protein CASTPGAPYNEQFF.

A few counts support this clonotype. This chain connects TRBV12-3 or TRBV12-4 to TRBJ2-6, with D possibly matching TRBD1 (6 bases). V lost 3 bases and J lost 2, with 14 bases in between. The CDR3 loop spans 17 amino acids. Here the CDR3 reads CASSLPPTGTGANVLTF. The CDR3 DNA is TGTGCCAGCAGTTTGCCCCCCACAGGGACTGGGGCCAACGTCCTGACTTTC.

The V gene is TRBV6-6, the J gene TRBJ2-4; D gene ambiguous. TRBJ2-7 matches the DNA end more closely, so the J call is doubtful. Germline values: CDR1 MNHNY, CDR2 SVGAGI (reference sequence). The CDR3 extends over 12 amino acids. The chain's CDR3 is CASSYSESEQYF. CDR3 coding DNA: TGTGCCAGCAGTTACTCTGAATCCGAGCAGTACTTC.

On this clonotype: A read error may account for a junction end that differs from germline. The chain is built from TRBV12-3 or TRBV12-4 and TRBJ2-3, with TRBD1 as a possible D gene (5 bases). CDR3 length equals 16 residues. Written as DNA, the CDR3 is TGTGTCAGCAGTTCGTCCCCGACAGCAAGCACAGATACGCAGTATTTT. Translated, it gives CVSSSSPTASTDTQYF.

The chain is built from TRBV20-1 and TRBJ2-2; D uncertain. Germline V CDR1 and CDR2: DFQATT, SNEGSKA (reference sequence). CDR3 size: 14 residues. V lost 6 bases and J lost 7, with 18 bases in between. CDR3 sequence (DNA): TGCAGTGCCGCCAGCCGGAGTCGTAACGGGGAGCTGTTTTTT. It codes for CSAASRSRNGELFF.

This chain uses TRBV11-3 with TRBJ2-7; D uncertain. V was trimmed by 5 bases and J by 4 bases, leaving 30 bases between them. Germline-derived CDR1 and CDR2 are SGHNT and YENEEA. The CDR3 consists of 19 residues. CDR3 nucleotide sequence: TGTGCCAGCAGCATCGATGGTTGGTACAGTCCAAGGGTCATGTACGAGCAGTACTTC. This codes for CASSIDGWYSPRVMYEQYF.

V and J are TRBV5-1 and TRBJ2-7; the match to TRBD2 covers 8 bases. The J segment lost 2 bases and the V segment lost 5 bases, leaving 6 bases of the junction unmatched. The germline CDR1 and CDR2 sequences are SGHRS and YFSETQ. The CDR3 is 14 amino acids. In nucleotides, the CDR3 is TGCGCCAGCAGGCCCCGGCGGGAGGCCTACGAGCAGTACTTC. This translates into CASRPRREAYEQYF.

The chain recombines TRBV10-3 with TRBJ1-2; D not certain. This CDR3 contains 15 residues. Germline V CDR1 and CDR2: ENHRY, SYGVKD. Trimming cost V 3 bases and J 1 base, with 12 bases left between them. CDR3 sequence (DNA): TGTGCCATCAGTGACGATGTGAGGTATAACTATGGCTACACCTTC. Amino acid sequence: CAISDDVRYNYGYTF.

This chain links TRBV7-2 with TRBJ2-3; tentative D call: TRBD2 (6 bases). Trimming shortened V by 5 bases and J by 5 bases, and 11 bases separated the two germline ends. There are 13 residues in the CDR3. The germline V gene has CDR1 SGHTA and CDR2 FQGNSA. The CDR3 sequence is CASSHPGVDTQYF. The CDR3 DNA reads TGTGCCAGCAGCCACCCGGGAGTAGATACGCAGTATTTT.

This chain joins TRBV5-1 and TRBJ2-5, with D hard to call. This CDR3 region has 15 residues. The germline V gene encodes CDR1 SGHRS and CDR2 YFSETQ. V was clipped by 4 bases and J by 1 base, with 14 bases between them. The CDR3 loop is CASSPGFPGQETQYF. The DNA of the CDR3 is TGCGCCAGCAGCCCAGGCTTCCCGGGCCAAGAGACCCAGTACTTC.

This clonotype was seen only a few times. The V and J genes are TRBV29-1 and TRBJ1-5; TRBD1 might be the D (5 bases). The CDR3 has 13 amino acids. The V gene lost 4 bases and the J gene lost 5 bases, with 12 bases spanning the gap. Germline V gene data show CDR1 as SQVTM and CDR2 as ANQGSEA. CDR3 sequence (DNA): TGCAGCGTTGCCCCAGGGAGGGATCAGCCCCAGCATTTT. This codes for CSVAPGRDQPQHF.

A single count supports this clonotype. The V gene is TRBV7-9, the J gene TRBJ1-1; D is possibly TRBD1 (5 bases). Germline V lookup: CDR1 SEHNR, CDR2 FQNEAQ (reference sequence). This CDR3 spans 15 amino acids. The germline V and J ends were trimmed by 5 bases and 4 bases, with 17 bases remaining between them. CDR3 nucleotides: TGTGCCAGCAGCCTAGGGACCGGGGGAGGCACTGAAGCTTTCTTT. Amino acid sequence: CASSLGTGGGTEAFF.

With regard to this clonotype: The junction differs from germline at one of its ends, possibly a read error. The chain employs TRBV7-2 and TRBJ2-3; 9 nucleotides match TRBD2. Looked up from germline, CDR1 is SGHTA and CDR2 is FQGNSA. This CDR3 has 15 residues. The CDR3 region is CASSLERGATETQYF. The CDR3 DNA sequence: TGTGCCAGCAGCTTAGAGCGGGGGGCCACAGAGACGCAGTATTTT.

The V and J genes are TRBV9 and TRBJ1-2, with D hard to call. V was shortened by 3 bases and J by 8 bases, with 20 bases between the two germline ends. The CDR3 length is 15 residues. Germline CDR1 and CDR2: SGDLS and YYNGEE. The CDR3 spells CASSAVVNSPKGYTF. The CDR3 nucleotides read TGTGCCAGCAGCGCCGTCGTAAACAGTCCCAAAGGCTACACCTTC.

V is TRBV24-1 and J is TRBJ2-3; no reliable D call. Germline V gene sequence: CDR1 KGHDR, CDR2 SFDVKD. This CDR3 is built from 13 residues. Between the trimmed V and J ends, which lost 12 bases and 0 bases, there was a span of 12 bases. CDR3 DNA: TGTGCCGCCGCTAAAACTAGCACAGATACGCAGTATTTT. As protein: CAAAKTSTDTQYF.

This clonotype was observed a handful of times. The chain joins TRBV7-2 to TRBJ2-5; the D gene is possibly TRBD2 (5 bases). The germline V gene encodes CDR1 SGHTA and CDR2 FQGNSA. V lost 5 bases and J lost 5, with 15 bases in between. The length of the CDR3 is 14 residues. The CDR3 region is CASSLGLGGETQYF. The CDR3 DNA follows: TGTGCCAGCAGCCTAGGGCTGGGCGGGGAGACCCAGTACTTC.

This sequence joins TRBV28 and TRBJ2-1; D may be TRBD1 (5 bases). CDR1 is MDHEN and CDR2 is SYDVKM in the germline V gene. Trimming shortened V by 3 bases and J by 7 bases, and 19 bases separated the two germline ends. This CDR3 comprises 16 residues. The CDR3 DNA is TGTGCCAGCAGTTTGTCAGGAACAGGCCCGCAAAATGAGCAGTTCTTC. It translates to CASSLSGTGPQNEQFF.

The V gene is TRBV28, the J gene TRBJ1-4, with 8 bases matching TRBD1. Germline assignment: CDR1 MDHEN and CDR2 SYDVKM. With 4 bases clipped from V and 4 bases from J, the junction kept 5 bases outside the gene matches. This CDR3 region has 15 residues. CDR3 DNA: TGTGCCAGCAGTTCACCGGGACAGGTTAATGAAAAACTGTTTTTT. This translates into CASSSPGQVNEKLFF.

V gene TRBV3-1 combines with J gene TRBJ2-7; D is perhaps TRBD1 (6 bases). The CDR3 extends over 16 amino acids. V lost 1 base and J 1 base, leaving 14 bases between the germline ends. From germline, CDR1 is LGHDT and CDR2 YNNKEL (reference sequence). The CDR3 reads CASSQVRGRGSYEQYF. CDR3 nucleotide sequence: TGTGCCAGCAGCCAAGTCAGGGGCAGAGGGTCCTACGAGCAGTACTTC.

The chain has TRBV12-3 or TRBV12-4 and TRBJ2-5; D may be TRBD2 (7 bases). This CDR3 has 13 residues. The V end was cut by 6 bases, the J end by 4 bases, with 12 bases between. The CDR3 sequence: CASRVGGVETQYF. Written as DNA, the CDR3 is TGTGCCAGCAGAGTAGGGGGGGTAGAGACCCAGTACTTC.

The chain couples TRBV6-4 to TRBJ1-2, with 7 bases matching TRBD1. J gave up 6 bases and V 5 bases, and 6 bases lay outside the gene matches. Germline V lookup: CDR1 MRHNA, CDR2 SNTAGT. The CDR3 has 13 amino acids. The CDR3 loop reads CASSFTGVDGYTF. DNA for the CDR3: TGTGCCAGCAGTTTTACAGGGGTGGATGGCTACACCTTC.

The chain employs TRBV10-3 and TRBJ2-5; perhaps TRBD1 as D (6 bases). This CDR3 contains 11 residues. V lost 10 bases to trimming and J lost 11 bases, with 17 bases between them. Per germline, CDR1 ENHRY and CDR2 SYGVKD. CDR3 nucleotides: TGTGCCACCCACGGGGACAATGAGCAGTACTTC. Its translation is CATHGDNEQYF.

V usage is TRBV11-2 and J usage is TRBJ2-7; D is possibly TRBD2 (5 bases). Trimming left V 6 bases short and J 3 bases short, with 18 bases between. The germline V gene has CDR1 SGHAT and CDR2 FQNNGV. This CDR3 comprises 15 residues. CDR3 DNA: TGTGCCAGCAGTCACCGGGGTACCGGGGTCTACGAGCAGTACTTC. Amino acids: CASSHRGTGVYEQYF.

This clonotype appeared a few times. The chain joins TRBV14 to TRBJ2-1; TRBD2 matches at 12 bases. The ends lost 6 bases at V and 9 bases at J; junction bases unmatched: 12. From germline, CDR1 is SGHDN and CDR2 FVKESK. The CDR3 runs to 16 residues. Here the CDR3 DNA reads TGTGCCAGCAGACCAAGGCTAGCGGGAGGGCACGTTGAGCAGTTCTTC. Protein product: CASRPRLAGGHVEQFF.

The chain uses TRBV28 and TRBJ2-5, with a weak D call TRBD2 (6 bases). The V gene lost 5 bases and the J gene lost 5 bases, with 24 bases spanning the gap. The CDR3 extends over 17 amino acids. Germline V gene lookup returns CDR1 MDHEN and CDR2 SYDVKM. CDR3 coding DNA: TGTGCCAGCAGTCCCTCGGACGGGACTCCCTGGGAGGAGACCCAGTACTTC. This codes for CASSPSDGTPWEETQYF.

The chain has TRBV18 and TRBJ2-1, with D possibly being TRBD1 or TRBD2 (6 bases each). The CDR3 is 15 residues long. In germline, CDR1 is KGHSH, CDR2 LQKENI. Trimming took off 9 bases at V and 13 bases at J, with 28 bases between the two ends. The CDR3 DNA reads TGTGCCAGACGAAAAGACACAGAGGGGGGCCAGAACCAGTTCTTC. It is translated as CARRKDTEGGQNQFF.

The chain has TRBV20-1 and TRBJ2-5, with 9 nucleotides matching TRBD2. With 3 bases clipped from V and 2 bases from J, the junction kept 7 bases outside the gene matches. In germline, CDR1 is DFQATT, CDR2 SNEGSKA (reference sequence). The CDR3 runs to 15 residues. CDR3 residues: CSARPGLARQETQYF. The CDR3 bases are TGCAGTGCTAGGCCCGGACTAGCGAGACAAGAGACCCAGTACTTC.

The chain links TRBV20-1 to TRBJ2-1; tentative D call: TRBD2 (6 bases). Germline loops: CDR1 DFQATT, CDR2 SNEGSKA (reference sequence). CDR3 size: 15 residues. Here the CDR3 reads CSPGSGDPSYNEQFF. The CDR3 DNA reads as TGCAGCCCCGGATCGGGGGATCCATCCTACAATGAGCAGTTCTTC.